The 2 T cell receptor beta chains below were found in one sample sequenced in a study of blood T cells in healthy people across ages. Alongside a J-beta primer mix, a sample-barcoded 5' primer served in a second PCR lasting about 7 to 12 cycles. TCRdb used MiXCR to reprocess the 5' RACE reads, holding one entry per CDR3 protein. Of around 1,100,000 distinct CDR3 sequences detected, roughly two fifths appear once; the ten largest clones hold around 13%. Sequenced: blood. The receptors originated from a man younger than 35 in good health.

The chain employs TRBV28 and TRBJ2-4; maybe TRBD2 (6 bases). Germline assignment: CDR1 MDHEN and CDR2 SYDVKM. This CDR3 region has 19 residues. V lost 5 bases and J 0 bases, leaving 23 bases between the germline ends. CDR3 nucleotide sequence: TGTGCCAGCAGTCATATCCCCAGGGAGGATTACCTAGCCAAAAACATTCAGTACTTC. It codes for CASSHIPREDYLAKNIQYF.

Concerning this clonotype: This may be a read error: a much more frequent sequence differs by one nucleotide. The chain links TRBV10-3 to TRBJ2-3; no clear D. The CDR3 has 10 residues. In germline, CDR1 is ENHRY, CDR2 SYGVKD. The CDR3 loop is CAISVDSQYF. The CDR3, as DNA: TGTGCCATCAGTGTAGATTCGCAGTATTTT.